Below, 5 T cell receptor beta chains from the same sample are listed, as sequenced in a study of T cells after somatic rescue of genetic block. Produced via immunoSEQ multiplex PCR; TCRdb's table is partial and in-frame only. The data contain approximately 70,000 clones, under 95% of them seen just once; the ten biggest clones take up around 2.8%. The material sequenced was peripheral blood mononuclear cells (PBMCs). Source of these receptors: a young man.

J is TRBJ2-7 and V is TRBV7-2; 7 positions match TRBD1. The CDR3 length is 14 residues. The V gene's germline CDR1 is SGHTA and CDR2 FQGNSA. J was trimmed by 2 bases and V by 2 bases; bases with no gene match: 3. The CDR3 sequence: CASSLTGQPYEQYF. DNA for the CDR3: TGTGCCAGCAGCTTAACGGGACAGCCCTACGAGCAGTACTTC.

V and J are TRBV6-5 and TRBJ1-1; a possible D gene is TRBD1 (6 bases). There are 14 residues in the CDR3. V gave up 5 bases and J gave up 3 bases, with 13 bases separating them. The germline V gene encodes CDR1 MNHEY and CDR2 SVGAGI. The CDR3 bases are TGTGCCAGCAGTCCGGGACAACAACACACTGAAGCTTTCTTT. As protein: CASSPGQQHTEAFF.

This rearrangement joins TRBV6-5 to TRBJ1-1, with 8 positions matching TRBD1. Germline CDR1 and CDR2: MNHEY and SVGAGI. With 3 bases clipped from V and 10 bases from J, the junction kept 10 bases outside the gene matches. The CDR3 is made up of 14 amino acids. The CDR3: CASSYSVRGLRAFF. DNA for the CDR3: TGTGCCAGCAGTTATTCTGTCAGGGGGCTGCGAGCTTTCTTT.

This chain links TRBV28 with TRBJ2-1, with TRBD1 identical over 7 bases. V was pared by 8 bases and J by 9 bases, with 10 bases of the junction left unmatched. Germline CDR1 and CDR2: MDHEN and SYDVKM. The CDR3 extends over 13 amino acids. The chain's CDR3 is CASLGTVWGEQFF. CDR3 bases: TGTGCCAGCTTAGGGACAGTCTGGGGTGAGCAGTTCTTC.

This chain links TRBV19 with TRBJ1-3, with D maybe TRBD1 (5 bases). The CDR3 runs 14 residues. Trimming removed 6 bases from V and 0 bases from J, with 9 bases in between. Germline V gene data show CDR1 as LNHDA and CDR2 as SQIVND (reference sequence). CDR3 loop: CASRATASGNTIYF. CDR3 nucleotides: TGTGCCAGTAGGGCGACAGCCTCTGGAAACACCATATATTTT.